Given below is one T cell receptor beta chain in context. Its antigen is not known. This may stem from a read error, because a much larger clone lies one nucleotide away. This sample was included in a study of prognosis after radiotherapy for stage I lung cancer. CDR3 of TCR beta was amplified from genomic DNA via a two-round multiplex PCR. Initially, in first-round PCR, primers specific to each TRBV and TRBJ gene were used. One entry per CDR3 protein results from TCRdb running MiXCR on the multiplex PCR reads. The profile covers fewer than 40,000 distinct CDR3 sequences, with less than 40% appearing a single time and 16% taken by the ten largest. Study results and limitations: There was a fall in unique TCR clone counts after stereotactic body radiation therapy, median 10,088 versus 6,861.

The CDR3 spans 13 residues. Germline values: CDR1 DFQATT, CDR2 SNEGSKA (reference sequence). After removal of 7 bases from V and 0 bases from J, the junction contained 3 bases not matched to a gene. This specimen consisted of PBMCs, obtained before or after stereotactic body radiation therapy (not recorded which). The TCR was taken from a donor over 45 with non-small cell lung cancer. The rearrangement uses TRBV20-1 and TRBJ2-3; TRBD2 aligns across 8 bases. CDR3 sequence (DNA): TGCAGTGAACTAGCGGATAGCACAGATACGCAGTATTTT. Its translation is CSELADSTDTQYF.